Many counts were recorded for the clone carrying this T cell receptor beta chain. In the source study's methods: The assay estimated nucleated cells by amplifying reference gene primers. Produced via immunoSEQ multiplex PCR; TCRdb's table is partial and in-frame only. V and J calls and clone size are as listed in that table; D and trimming were resolved from the DNA. The table shows around 380,000 clones, with about four fifths occurring only once. This sample is drawn from a study of blood T cell repertoires in COVID-19. Across the whole study: Collection of acute and convalescent COVID-19 samples took place in the United States, Italy and Spain. PBMCs, B-cell-depleted T cells, or T cells were the source of the cDNA or gDNA that made up the material.

V dropped 2 bases and J dropped 5; count of bases not matched to a gene: 3. Germline values: CDR1 SGHRS, CDR2 YFSETQ. The CDR3 length is 13 residues. The gene calls are TRBV5-1 and TRBJ1-1; 7 bases line up with TRBD1. The TCR sequence derives from a human donor with acute or convalescent COVID-19. The donor label of this sample is uncertain. Sequencing was done on a sample of peripheral blood. The CDR3 sequence: CASSFNRGTEAFF. DNA for the CDR3: TGCGCCAGCAGCTTCAACAGGGGTACTGAAGCTTTCTTT.